This passage covers 14 T cell receptor beta chains from one sample sequenced in a study of T cell responses to AZD1222 COVID-19 vaccine. Assay: immunoSEQ multiplex PCR; the TCRdb copy retains only in-frame clones and omits some. Here the sample spans tens of thousands of clones, approximately 90% being singletons. Material: peripheral blood, obtained 28 days after the second AZD1222 dose. The receptors stem from an adult who received the AZD1222 COVID-19 vaccine.

This clone was seen a handful of times. V usage is TRBV29-1 and J usage is TRBJ2-7; D is possibly TRBD1 or TRBD2 (5 bases each). The V end lost 6 bases, the J end lost 6 bases, and 21 bases lay between the germline ends. Germline V gene sequence: CDR1 SQVTM, CDR2 ANQGSEA. The CDR3 covers 14 residues. The CDR3 region is CSVGAPGPRGEQYF. Here the CDR3 DNA reads TGCAGCGTAGGAGCGCCGGGACCTAGGGGCGAGCAGTACTTC.

The chain recombines TRBV28 with TRBJ1-5; D perhaps matches TRBD1 (6 bases). Germline V gene sequence: CDR1 MDHEN, CDR2 SYDVKM. Trimming shortened V by 8 bases and J by 4 bases, and 12 bases separated the two germline ends. The CDR3 covers 13 residues. The CDR3 loop reads CASETGLNQPQHF. CDR3 in DNA: TGTGCCAGCGAGACAGGCCTTAATCAGCCCCAGCATTTT.

V gene TRBV5-1 combines with J gene TRBJ2-1; 8 bases match TRBD2. V lost 3 bases and J lost 0; bases outside the gene matches: 2. Germline V gene data show CDR1 as SGHRS and CDR2 as YFSETQ. This CDR3 spans 15 amino acids. The chain's CDR3 is CASSYREGSYNEQFF. DNA of the CDR3: TGCGCCAGCAGCTATCGGGAGGGCTCCTACAATGAGCAGTTCTTC.

This chain links TRBV2 with TRBJ1-1; D call uncertain. V gave up 2 bases and J gave up 1 base, with 8 bases separating them. In germline, CDR1 is SNHLY, CDR2 FYNNEI. The CDR3 has 14 amino acids. The CDR3 loop reads CASSELATNTEAFF. In DNA, the CDR3 is TGTGCCAGCAGTGAACTGGCCACGAACACTGAAGCTTTCTTT.

Details on this clone: A junction boundary mismatches the germline segment, possibly from a read error. The chain combines TRBV2 with TRBJ1-5, with D hard to call. The CDR3 runs to 14 residues. The germline V gene has CDR1 SNHLY and CDR2 FYNNEI. For the CDR3, the DNA is TGTGCCAGCAGCCAGACGAACGGCAACCAGCCCCAGCATTTT. This gives the protein CASSQTNGNQPQHF.

This clone came up once. The gene calls are TRBV28 and TRBJ2-4, with D tentatively TRBD1 or TRBD2 (6 bases each). The germline V and J ends were trimmed by 6 bases and 0 bases, with 12 bases remaining between them. The CDR3 is 15 amino acids. Germline V gives CDR1 MDHEN, CDR2 SYDVKM. The CDR3 sequence is CASRGGGIAKNIQYF. The CDR3 bases are TGTGCCAGCAGAGGGGGAGGAATAGCCAAAAACATTCAGTACTTC.

The chain recombines TRBV3-1 (or the pseudogene TRBV3-2) with TRBJ1-5; D not certain. The CDR3 is 12 amino acids. Trimming stripped 2 bases from V and 4 bases from J, with 3 bases between. Germline CDR1 LGHDT, CDR2 YNNKEL (reference sequence). The CDR3 is CASSQRNQPQHF. The CDR3 coding sequence is TGTGCCAGCAGCCAAAGAAATCAGCCCCAGCATTTT.

V and J are TRBV30 and TRBJ2-5; 12 positions agree with TRBD1. The trim removed 5 bases at V and 8 bases at J, leaving 3 bases unmatched. Germline V lookup: CDR1 GTSNPN, CDR2 SVGIG (reference sequence). The CDR3 covers 12 residues. This chain's CDR3 is CAWAGTGGTQYF. DNA of the CDR3: TGTGCCTGGGCGGGGACAGGGGGCACCCAGTACTTC.

This chain uses TRBV2 with TRBJ1-4; 8 bases align to TRBD1. CDR3 length equals 13 residues. Germline-derived CDR1 and CDR2 are SNHLY and FYNNEI. After removal of 7 bases from V and 8 bases from J, the junction contained 6 bases not matched to a gene. The CDR3 spells CASTDRAREKLFF. CDR3 DNA sequence: TGTGCCAGCACGGACAGGGCGCGGGAAAAACTGTTTTTT.

The V call is TRBV28, the J call TRBJ2-7, with D tentatively TRBD1 or TRBD2 (5 bases each). V lost 2 bases, J lost 9 bases, and 17 bases lay in between. Germline CDR1 is MDHEN and CDR2 is SYDVKM. The CDR3 contains 14 residues. As DNA, the CDR3 is TGTGCCAGCAGTTTAGCTGTTACAGGCCGGGGGCAGTACTTC. Translation gives CASSLAVTGRGQYF.

CDR3 region: CASSFPTSTVNTEAFF. The DNA of the CDR3 is TGTGCCAGCAGTTTTCCGACAAGTACGGTGAACACTGAAGCTTTCTTT. The rearrangement links TRBV28 to TRBJ1-1; D remains unclear. The V end lost 3 bases, the J end lost 0 bases, and 14 bases lay between the germline ends. This CDR3 contains 16 residues. The germline V gene has CDR1 MDHEN and CDR2 SYDVKM.

This clone was seen once. DNA of the CDR3: TGTGCCAGCAGCCAAGGAAAGCGGGAGGGCCCTCGGGATACGCAGTATTTT. Translation: CASSQGKREGPRDTQYF. The chain carries TRBV3-1 (or the pseudogene TRBV3-2) and TRBJ2-3, with 10 bases lining up with TRBD2. The CDR3 is 17 residues long. The germline V gene encodes CDR1 LGHDT and CDR2 YNNKEL (reference sequence). J lost 6 bases, V lost 1 base, and 10 bases had no gene match.

There are a few counts of this clone. The genes are TRBV28 and TRBJ1-2, with no clear D. V dropped 6 bases and J dropped 4 bases, with 9 bases sitting between them. The CDR3 has 12 residues. Looked up from germline, CDR1 is MDHEN and CDR2 is SYDVKM. CDR3: CASRPDPYGYTF. DNA for the CDR3: TGTGCCAGCAGACCCGACCCCTATGGCTACACCTTC.

J is TRBJ2-1 and V is TRBV27; D possibly corresponds to TRBD2 (5 bases). The germline V gene has CDR1 MNHEY and CDR2 SMNVEV (reference sequence). V shed 5 bases and J shed 6 bases, with 23 bases lying between them. The CDR3 is 17 residues long. CDR3 protein: CASSPRRVARSTNEQFF. In nucleotides, the CDR3 is TGTGCCAGCAGTCCCAGAAGAGTAGCGAGGAGCACCAATGAGCAGTTCTTC.